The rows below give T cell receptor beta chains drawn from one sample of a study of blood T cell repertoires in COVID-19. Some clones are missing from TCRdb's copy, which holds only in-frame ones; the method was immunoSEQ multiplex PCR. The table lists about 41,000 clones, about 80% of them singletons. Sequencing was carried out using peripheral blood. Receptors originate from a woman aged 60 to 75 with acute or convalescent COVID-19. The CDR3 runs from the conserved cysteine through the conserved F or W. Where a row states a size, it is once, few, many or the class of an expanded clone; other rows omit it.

CDR3aa: CASTVTGTVRGYTF
v_gene: TRBV19
len: 14
abundance: NA

CDR3aa: CASSARRLGQVLNEKLFF
v_gene: TRBV25-1
len: 18
abundance: NA

CDR3aa: CASSSNIYTDTQYF
v_gene: TRBV7-9
len: 14
abundance: NA

CDR3aa: CASSQLRGDTQYF
v_gene: TRBV6-5
len: 13
abundance: NA

CDR3aa: CASSLDRAEVEQYF
v_gene: TRBV7-9
len: 14
abundance: NA

CDR3aa: CASGGQLYYEQYF
v_gene: TRBV7-8
len: 13
abundance: NA

CDR3aa: CATARSSSNQPQHF
v_gene: TRBV2
len: 14
abundance: few

CDR3aa: CASSLGQANTGELFF
v_gene: TRBV11-3
len: 15
abundance: once

CDR3aa: CASRQGREQFF
v_gene: TRBV7-9
len: 11
abundance: NA

CDR3aa: CASSLTSTSTDTQYF
v_gene: TRBV5-4
len: 15
abundance: NA

CDR3aa: CASSPTDRAYNEQFF
v_gene: TRBV7-6
len: 15
abundance: NA

CDR3aa: CASSLRGGRAGPEAFF
v_gene: TRBV28
len: 16
abundance: NA

CDR3aa: CASSDRAGELFF
v_gene: TRBV10-1
len: 12
abundance: few

CDR3aa: CASSHRGEQFF
v_gene: TRBV6-5
len: 11
abundance: NA

CDR3aa: CASSLKTTGGGIETQYF
v_gene: TRBV5-4
len: 17
abundance: NA

CDR3aa: CASRRSGSRATNEKLFF
v_gene: TRBV27
len: 17
abundance: once

CDR3aa: CASSAARSTDTQYF
v_gene: TRBV7-3
len: 14
abundance: NA

CDR3aa: CASTPGGSWAGANVLTF
v_gene: TRBV2
len: 17
abundance: NA

CDR3aa: CASSQQGPTGELFF
v_gene: TRBV14
len: 14
abundance: few

CDR3aa: CASSPWEAGTQYF
v_gene: TRBV18
len: 13
abundance: NA

CDR3aa: CASSLIQGQPQHF
v_gene: TRBV28
len: 13
abundance: NA

CDR3aa: CAWSPGGGAPYGYTF
v_gene: TRBV30
len: 15
abundance: NA